The 27 T cell receptor beta chains given below trace back to one sample, sequenced in a study of T cell changes during pregnancy in multiple sclerosis. Only in-frame clones appear in the TCRdb table, and some are missing; sequencing was by immunoSEQ multiplex PCR. The sample records under 95,000 clones, just over 90% being singletons. The specimen was peripheral blood, collected in the second trimester of pregnancy. The receptors derive from a female donor in good health, enrolled as a control in a pregnancy study.

V is TRBV5-4 and J is TRBJ1-3; possibly TRBD1 for D (5 bases). V dropped 4 bases and J dropped 0 bases, with 11 bases sitting between them. Germline CDR1 reads SGHNT; CDR2 reads YYREEE (reference sequence). The CDR3 covers 15 residues. The CDR3 spells CASSLEGFSGNTIYF. CDR3 in DNA: TGTGCCAGCAGCCTGGAGGGGTTCTCTGGAAACACCATATATTTT.

The V gene is TRBV30, the J gene TRBJ1-1; a possible D gene is TRBD1 (6 bases). The CDR3 is made up of 13 amino acids. Looked up from germline, CDR1 is GTSNPN and CDR2 is SVGIG (reference sequence). Trimming stripped 0 bases from V and 1 base from J, with 6 bases between. This CDR3 is CAWSVQGNTEAFF. DNA of the CDR3: TGTGCCTGGAGTGTACAGGGGAACACTGAAGCTTTCTTT. The whole variable domain, remainder taken from reference TRBV30 and TRBJ1-1, is SQTIHQWPATLVQPVGSPLSLECTVEGTSNPNLYWYRQAAGRGLQLLFYSVGIGQISSEVPQNLSASRPQDRQFILSSKKLLLSDSGFYLCAWSVQGNTEAFFGQGTRLTVV.

The rearrangement joins TRBV5-6 to TRBJ2-3; 9 nucleotides align to TRBD1. The V gene's germline CDR1 is SGHDT and CDR2 YYEEEE. The CDR3 is made up of 16 amino acids. The ends lost 1 base at V and 2 bases at J; junction bases unmatched: 5. CDR3 in DNA: TGTGCCAGCAGCTTGTTGGACAGGGGTCCCACAGATACGCAGTATTTT. The encoded protein is CASSLLDRGPTDTQYF.

The V call is TRBV5-1, the J call TRBJ2-2; D remains ambiguous. Germline CDR1 and CDR2: SGHRS and YFSETQ. The CDR3 length is 14 residues. The V and J ends lost 0 bases and 4 bases respectively, with 7 bases between them. The CDR3 spells CASSLEQSTGELFF. Here the CDR3 DNA reads TGCGCCAGCAGCTTGGAACAGTCCACCGGGGAGCTGTTTTTT.

This chain connects TRBV2 to TRBJ1-3; 11 nucleotides match TRBD1. The J segment lost 2 bases and the V segment lost 5 bases, leaving 14 bases of the junction unmatched. The CDR3 covers 19 residues. From germline, CDR1 is SNHLY and CDR2 FYNNEI. CDR3 loop: CASSPIGQGAADAGNTIYF. The CDR3 region has the DNA TGTGCCAGCAGTCCGATCGGACAGGGGGCGGCTGACGCTGGAAACACCATATATTTT.

This chain links TRBV11-3 with TRBJ2-6; unclear D gene. CDR1 is SGHNT, CDR2 YENEEA, per germline. The CDR3 is 15 amino acids. V lost 0 bases to trimming and J lost 0 bases, with 3 bases between them. CDR3 coding DNA: TGTGCCAGCAGCTTAGACAGCTCTGGGGCCAACGTCCTGACTTTC. Translated: CASSLDSSGANVLTF.

This chain links TRBV2 with TRBJ2-3; 9 bases agree with TRBD1. V shed 7 bases and J 6 bases; nucleotides not matched to a gene: 5. This CDR3 contains 13 residues. Germline V gives CDR1 SNHLY, CDR2 FYNNEI. The CDR3 loop is CASNTGGWDTQYF. CDR3 coding DNA: TGTGCCAGCAACACAGGGGGCTGGGATACGCAGTATTTT.

V gene TRBV19 combines with J gene TRBJ1-2; TRBD1 matches at 7 bases. CDR1 and CDR2 (germline): LNHDA, SQIVND (reference sequence). The J segment lost 2 bases and the V segment lost 5 bases, leaving 14 bases of the junction unmatched. This CDR3 comprises 17 residues. Here the CDR3 reads CASSVRDSQRVNYGYTF. The CDR3 region has the DNA TGTGCCAGTAGTGTCCGGGACAGCCAAAGGGTAAACTATGGCTACACCTTC.

The chain carries TRBV7-9 and TRBJ1-5, with D tentatively TRBD1 (6 bases). V was cut by 4 bases and J by 6 bases, with 13 bases left in between. The CDR3 totals 14 residues. CDR1 is SEHNR and CDR2 is FQNEAQ in the germline V gene (reference sequence). For the CDR3, the DNA is TGTGCCAGCAGCTCCAGGGGAAGTAGTCAGCCCCAGCATTTT. It encodes CASSSRGSSQPQHF.

This clone was observed a single time. V gene TRBV7-2 combines with J gene TRBJ1-3; 9 bases are a match to TRBD1. Germline-derived CDR1 and CDR2 are SGHTA and FQGNSA. CDR3 size: 14 residues. Trimming at V came to 5 bases and at J to 4 bases, leaving 3 bases not matched to a gene. CDR3 region: CASSRDREGNTIYF. In nucleotides, the CDR3 is TGTGCCAGCAGCCGGGACAGGGAAGGAAACACCATATATTTT.

V usage is TRBV19 and J usage is TRBJ2-1; D is perhaps TRBD1 (5 bases). The CDR3 length is 15 residues. V lost 4 bases and J 5 bases, leaving 15 bases between the germline ends. Germline-derived CDR1 and CDR2 are LNHDA and SQIVND (reference sequence). This chain's CDR3 is CASSTTERKNNEQFF. CDR3 coding DNA: TGTGCCAGTAGTACGACAGAGAGAAAGAACAATGAGCAGTTCTTC.

This clone was seen a handful of times. The chain is built from TRBV7-3 and TRBJ2-3, with 16 bases fitting TRBD2. Unmatched junction bases numbered 6, after V lost 5 bases and J lost 4 bases. This CDR3 is built from 17 residues. The germline gives CDR1 SGHTA, CDR2 FQGTGA. The CDR3 nucleotides read TGTGCCAGCAGCAAGGGGACTAGCGGGGGGGCGGCAGATACGCAGTATTTT. Translation gives CASSKGTSGGAADTQYF.

This clone occurred once. The chain carries TRBV4-2 and TRBJ1-5; D gene unclear. CDR3 length equals 16 residues. V shed 1 base and J shed 4 bases, with 14 bases lying between them. The V gene's germline CDR1 is LGHNA and CDR2 YNFKEQ. CDR3: CASSQGNREGNQPQHF. CDR3 sequence (DNA): TGTGCCAGCAGCCAAGGAAACCGTGAGGGTAATCAGCCCCAGCATTTT.

The V and J genes are TRBV30 and TRBJ2-7; 9 bases are shared with TRBD2. The V gene's germline CDR1 is GTSNPN and CDR2 SVGIG (reference sequence). V lost 3 bases to trimming and J lost 5 bases; unmatched junction nucleotides: 8. This CDR3 region has 14 residues. The CDR3 coding sequence is TGTGCCTGGAGGCCGCGGGGGGGGAGGGACGAGCAGTACTTC. It specifies CAWRPRGGRDEQYF.

V is TRBV19 and J is TRBJ1-5, with TRBD1 matching 9 bases. Germline V gene sequence: CDR1 LNHDA, CDR2 SQIVND (reference sequence). V shed 9 bases and J 5 bases; nucleotides not matched to a gene: 11. The CDR3 is made up of 15 amino acids. The DNA for the CDR3 is TGTGCCAGCCGGGACAGGGTGTATCTCGATCAGCCCCAGCATTTT. This encodes CASRDRVYLDQPQHF.

The CDR3 bases are TGTGCCAGCAGCGAATACACAGATACGCAGTATTTT. Translation gives CASSEYTDTQYF. The chain recombines TRBV9 with TRBJ2-3; D unresolved. Germline CDR1 is SGDLS and CDR2 is YYNGEE. Trimming removed 3 bases at V and 2 bases at J, with 4 bases between. CDR3 length: 12 amino acids.

The rearrangement links TRBV30 to TRBJ1-3; D is uncertain. CDR1 and CDR2 from the germline V gene are GTSNPN and SVGIG (reference sequence). The CDR3 has 15 amino acids. Trimming removed 7 bases at V and 2 bases at J, with 18 bases between. CDR3 loop: CASLTNALPGNTIYF. CDR3 coding DNA: TGTGCCTCGCTGACAAACGCCCTCCCTGGAAACACCATATATTTT.

This rearrangement joins TRBV4-2 to TRBJ1-2; 7 bases are a match to TRBD1. CDR3 length: 15 amino acids. Trimming at V came to 1 base and at J to 4 bases, leaving 6 bases not matched to a gene. In germline, CDR1 is LGHNA, CDR2 YNFKEQ. CDR3 amino acids: CASSQGGQGVYGYTF. The CDR3 DNA reads as TGTGCCAGCAGCCAAGGGGGGCAGGGGGTCTATGGCTACACCTTC.

The chain couples TRBV13 to TRBJ2-7, with a possible D match to TRBD1 (6 bases). CDR3 length: 14 amino acids. Per the germline V gene, CDR1 is PRHDT and CDR2 is FYEKMQ (reference sequence). Between the trimmed V and J ends, which lost 1 base and 2 bases, there was a span of 9 bases. CDR3 residues: CASSLDRETYEQYF. Written as DNA, the CDR3 is TGTGCCAGCAGCTTAGACAGGGAAACCTACGAGCAGTACTTC.

The J gene is TRBJ2-5, the V gene TRBV30; 9 bases are shared with TRBD1. The J call could be wrong; TRBJ2-7 is a better fit for the DNA end. Per germline, CDR1 GTSNPN and CDR2 SVGIG (reference sequence). The CDR3 totals 15 residues. CDR3 coding DNA: TGTGCCTGGAGTGTAGTGGGGACAGGGCCCTACGAGCAGTACTTC. This translates into CAWSVVGTGPYEQYF.

This rearrangement joins TRBV18 to TRBJ2-7; the match to TRBD2 covers 8 bases. Germline values: CDR1 KGHSH, CDR2 LQKENI. V gave up 3 bases and J gave up 1 base; unmatched junction bases: 2. The CDR3 totals 14 residues. CDR3 in amino acids: CASSPGLGSYEQYF. The CDR3 nucleotides are TGTGCCAGCTCACCGGGACTAGGTTCCTACGAGCAGTACTTC.

This clone was detected once. The rearrangement uses TRBV20-1 and TRBJ1-1, with D unclear. Trimming removed 6 bases at V and 1 base at J, with 6 bases between. CDR3 length equals 11 residues. Germline-derived CDR1 and CDR2 are DFQATT and SNEGSKA (reference sequence). CDR3 protein: CSAEANTEAFF. The DNA for the CDR3 is TGCAGTGCCGAAGCGAACACTGAAGCTTTCTTT.

The genes are TRBV6-5 and TRBJ1-2; D perhaps matches TRBD1 (6 bases). The germline V gene encodes CDR1 MNHEY and CDR2 SVGAGI. This CDR3 contains 14 residues. Trimming cost V 6 bases and J 1 base, with 12 bases left between them. The chain's CDR3 is CASRRGQRNYGYTF. DNA of the CDR3: TGTGCCAGCAGGCGAGGACAGCGTAACTATGGCTACACCTTC.

The CDR3 loop is CASSVGSGKGGMPEAFF. CDR3 DNA sequence: TGTGCCAGCAGCGTAGGATCCGGGAAAGGGGGCATGCCTGAAGCTTTCTTT. The chain has TRBV9 and TRBJ1-1; TRBD1 agrees at 7 bases. Germline lookup yields CDR1 SGDLS and CDR2 YYNGEE. This CDR3 is built from 17 residues. Trimming took 0 bases from V and 6 from J; bases not matched to a gene: 14.

This chain joins TRBV2 and TRBJ1-5, with TRBD1 matching 9 bases. The V gene end was trimmed by 8 bases and the J gene end by 1 base; junction bases not matched to a gene: 6. The germline V gene encodes CDR1 SNHLY and CDR2 FYNNEI. The CDR3 spans 15 residues. The CDR3, as DNA: TGTGCCAGCTCTCCGGGACAGGGAAGCAATCAGCCCCAGCATTTT. Translating it yields CASSPGQGSNQPQHF.

CDR3 amino acids: CASSSPSGGQYEQYF. As DNA, the CDR3 is TGTGCCAGCAGCTCGCCGAGCGGGGGACAGTACGAGCAGTACTTC. The chain combines TRBV5-6 with TRBJ2-7; the D gene is possibly TRBD2 (8 bases). Trimming shortened V by 3 bases and J by 4 bases, and 17 bases separated the two germline ends. The CDR3 totals 15 residues. Germline CDR1 reads SGHDT; CDR2 reads YYEEEE. Complete variable domain (other parts from reference TRBV5-6 and TRBJ2-7): DAGVTQSPTHLIKTRGQQVTLRCSPKSGHDTVSWYQQALGQGPQFIFQYYEEEERQRGNFPDRFSGHQFPNYSSELNVNALLLGDSALYLCASSSPSGGQYEQYFGPGTRLTVT.

Regarding this clone: Other DNA sequences in the same sample also yield this CDR3. The V and J genes are TRBV9 and TRBJ1-4, with 7 bases identical to TRBD1. This CDR3 has 15 amino acids. Germline CDR1 is SGDLS and CDR2 is YYNGEE. After removal of 4 bases from V and 5 bases from J, the junction contained 8 bases not matched to a gene. Here the CDR3 DNA reads TGTGCCAGCAGCCCATGGACAGGCCCGAATGAAAAACTGTTTTTT. Translating it yields CASSPWTGPNEKLFF.